One and the same sample provided the 18 T cell receptor beta chains below, sequenced in a study of control samples from healthy donors and cancer patients. Profiling relied on immunoSEQ multiplex PCR, and the TCRdb table lists in-frame clones only, not all of them. In the table there are tens of thousands of clones, 88% of which are singletons. The specimen was blood. These receptors originate from a woman aged 70-85 years in good health.

This chain connects TRBV19 to TRBJ1-5; 7 bases line up with TRBD1. With V trimmed by 3 bases and J by 4 bases, 6 bases remained unmatched. The CDR3 consists of 15 residues. Germline CDR1 is LNHDA and CDR2 is SQIVND (reference sequence). The CDR3 coding sequence is TGTGCCAGTAGTATTGGGCAGGGGGTAAATCAGCCCCAGCATTTT. Protein: CASSIGQGVNQPQHF.

The gene calls are TRBV6-5 and TRBJ1-1; a possible D gene is TRBD1 (6 bases). Germline CDR1 is MNHEY and CDR2 is SVGAGI. CDR3 length equals 14 residues. Trimming stripped 7 bases from V and 0 bases from J, with 12 bases between. The CDR3 sequence: CASILTGMNTEAFF. As DNA, the CDR3 is TGTGCCAGCATCTTGACAGGTATGAACACTGAAGCTTTCTTT.

The V gene is TRBV7-9, the J gene TRBJ1-1; D is perhaps TRBD1 (5 bases). The germline V gene has CDR1 SEHNR and CDR2 FQNEAQ (reference sequence). The CDR3 covers 15 residues. Between the trimmed V and J ends, which lost 1 base and 4 bases, there was a span of 13 bases. The CDR3 bases are TGTGCCAGCAGCTTAGAGCTTGGCAGGGTCACTGAAGCTTTCTTT. Amino acid sequence: CASSLELGRVTEAFF.

The chain couples TRBV7-2 to TRBJ2-3, with D perhaps given as TRBD1 or TRBD2 (5 bases each). Germline V CDR1 and CDR2: SGHTA, FQGNSA. The CDR3 contains 16 residues. V dropped 0 bases and J dropped 0 bases, with 10 bases sitting between them. CDR3 DNA: TGTGCCAGCAGCTTAGCCCCCGGGGCTAGCACAGATACGCAGTATTTT. Amino acids: CASSLAPGASTDTQYF. Full variable domain (outside the CDR3, taken from reference TRBV7-2 and TRBJ2-3): GAGVSQSPSNKVTEKGKDVELRCDPISGHTALYWYRQSLGQGLEFLIYFQGNSAPDKSGLPSDRFSAERTGGSVSTLTIQRTQQEDSAVYLCASSLAPGASTDTQYFGPGTRLTVL.

This clone appeared a single time. The chain carries TRBV18 and TRBJ1-1; 7 bases are a match to TRBD1. The V and J ends lost 4 bases and 5 bases, in that order; junction bases with no gene match: 4. CDR1 and CDR2 from the germline V gene are KGHSH and LQKENI. This CDR3 has 13 residues. This CDR3 is CASSRDSLTEAFF. CDR3 in DNA: TGTGCCAGCTCACGGGACAGCTTAACTGAAGCTTTCTTT.

The chain recombines TRBV7-8 with TRBJ1-1; D gene uncertain. The germline V gene has CDR1 SGHVS and CDR2 FQNEAQ. The CDR3 length is 13 residues. The V gene lost 1 base and the J gene lost 1 base, with 4 bases spanning the gap. In DNA form, the CDR3 reads TGTGCCAGCAGCTTAGAAGCGAACACTGAAGCTTTCTTT. Amino acids: CASSLEANTEAFF.

This clone was seen once. The V gene is TRBV2, the J gene TRBJ1-1, with D tentatively TRBD1 (6 bases). This CDR3 has 11 residues. V dropped 6 bases and J dropped 11 bases, with 13 bases sitting between them. The germline V gene encodes CDR1 SNHLY and CDR2 FYNNEI. The CDR3 loop is CASREQGTAFF. The CDR3 DNA is TGTGCCAGCAGGGAACAGGGAACGGCTTTCTTT.

The gene calls are TRBV5-4 and TRBJ2-3; 7 nucleotides align to TRBD2. Trimming took 1 base from V and 5 from J; bases not matched to a gene: 7. The CDR3 covers 15 residues. Germline V lookup: CDR1 SGHNT, CDR2 YYREEE (reference sequence). The CDR3 loop reads CASSLKRGEGDTQYF. The CDR3 region has the DNA TGTGCCAGCAGCTTGAAACGGGGGGAGGGAGATACGCAGTATTTT.

V and J are TRBV7-2 and TRBJ1-2; tentative D call: TRBD1 (6 bases). The V and J ends lost 3 bases and 4 bases respectively, with 15 bases between them. CDR1 is SGHTA, CDR2 FQGNSA, per germline. The CDR3 sequence is 15 residues long. CDR3 DNA: TGTGCCAGCAGCTTGGACAGAGAGAGCAGCTATGGCTACACCTTC. This codes for CASSLDRESSYGYTF.

V and J are TRBV19 and TRBJ1-1; 10 positions agree with TRBD1. CDR1 and CDR2 from the germline V gene are LNHDA and SQIVND (reference sequence). V dropped 3 bases and J dropped 5; count of bases not matched to a gene: 12. The CDR3 sequence is 17 residues long. This CDR3 reads CASSIRTGGPRETEAFF. The CDR3 nucleotides are TGTGCCAGTAGTATTAGGACAGGGGGACCCCGAGAGACTGAAGCTTTCTTT.

The chain recombines TRBV6-2 or TRBV6-3 with TRBJ2-3; D tentatively reads TRBD1 or TRBD2 (5 bases each). The V gene lost 6 bases and the J gene lost 0 bases, with 10 bases spanning the gap. This CDR3 is built from 14 residues. Germline V gives CDR1 MNHEY, CDR2 SVGEGT. The CDR3 here is CASSWGYSTDTQYF. CDR3 coding DNA: TGTGCCAGCAGCTGGGGGTATAGCACAGATACGCAGTATTTT.

This chain uses TRBV7-9 with TRBJ1-2; tentative D call: TRBD1 (6 bases). Germline lookup yields CDR1 SEHNR and CDR2 FQNEAQ (reference sequence). This CDR3 has 14 residues. The V and J ends lost 1 base and 1 base respectively, with 7 bases between them. The CDR3 loop reads CASSLEGDNYGYTF. The CDR3 DNA reads TGTGCCAGCAGCTTAGAGGGGGATAACTATGGCTACACCTTC.

The chain is built from TRBV12-3 or TRBV12-4 and TRBJ1-2; D gene uncertain. V lost 5 bases and J 5 bases, leaving 9 bases between the germline ends. CDR3 length: 12 residues. This CDR3 is CASSLTDYGYTF. The CDR3 DNA follows: TGTGCCAGCAGTCTAACAGATTATGGCTACACCTTC.

The chain links TRBV5-4 to TRBJ2-7; the D is unclear. This CDR3 is built from 16 residues. CDR1 SGHNT and CDR2 YYREEE come from the germline V gene (reference sequence). The ends were cut back, 3 bases at V and 0 bases at J, with 16 bases in the middle. CDR3 amino acids: CASSSSPANPSYEQYF. CDR3 coding DNA: TGTGCCAGCAGCTCCAGCCCGGCGAACCCCTCCTACGAGCAGTACTTC. Looking up the rest from reference TRBV5-4 and TRBJ2-7 gives the full variable domain: ETGVTQSPTHLIKTRGQQVTLRCSSQSGHNTVSWYQQALGQGPQFIFQYYREEENGRGNFPPRFSGLQFPNYSSELNVNALELDDSALYLCASSSSPANPSYEQYFGPGTRLTVT.

The chain uses TRBV24-1 and TRBJ1-1; a possible D gene is TRBD1 (5 bases). Trimming cost V 7 bases and J 4 bases, with 6 bases left between them. Germline CDR1 and CDR2: KGHDR and SFDVKD. The CDR3 is made up of 11 amino acids. CDR3 in amino acids: CATSGGTEAFF. The CDR3 DNA follows: TGTGCCACCAGCGGGGGCACTGAAGCTTTCTTT.

This chain joins TRBV18 and TRBJ1-4, with D tentatively TRBD1 (5 bases). The CDR3 extends over 14 amino acids. Germline V gives CDR1 KGHSH, CDR2 LQKENI. V was shortened by 6 bases and J by 7 bases, with 15 bases between the two germline ends. CDR3 amino acids: CASSRGGVSEKLFF. Written as DNA, the CDR3 is TGTGCCAGCTCGAGGGGCGGCGTAAGTGAAAAACTGTTTTTT.

The J gene is TRBJ1-2, the V gene TRBV5-1; D possibly corresponds to TRBD1 (6 bases). The length of the CDR3 is 14 residues. CDR1 SGHRS and CDR2 YFSETQ come from the germline V gene. The V end lost 4 bases, the J end lost 5 bases, and 15 bases lay between the germline ends. The CDR3 sequence: CASSAQQGGYGYTF. CDR3 DNA: TGCGCCAGCAGCGCGCAACAGGGAGGGTATGGCTACACCTTC.

The chain carries TRBV6-2 or TRBV6-3 and TRBJ2-2; D perhaps matches TRBD1 (6 bases). CDR1 is MNHEY and CDR2 is SVGEGT in the germline V gene. Trimming took 2 bases from V and 1 from J, leaving 8 bases between them. The CDR3 covers 15 residues. The CDR3, as DNA: TGTGCCAGCAGTTACGGGGGACAGAACACCGGGGAGCTGTTTTTT. As protein: CASSYGGQNTGELFF.